The rows below give T cell receptor beta chains drawn from one sample of a study of T cells in Graves' hyperthyroidism and ophthalmopathy. TCRdb reanalysed the multiplex PCR reads using MiXCR and keeps one entry per CDR3 protein. Of 700,000 or so distinct CDR3 sequences in the sample, roughly 15% are singletons; the top ten hold under 9.5%. The material sequenced was blood. The receptors originated from a man younger than 30 with Graves' hyperthyroidism. Both conserved end residues are part of each CDR3. Fields, in order: J gene, clone size, V gene, D gene, CDR3 DNA, CDR3 protein. A D gene is named only where the DNA matches it firmly. Only some rows state a clone size, as once, few, many or a class for expanded clones.

J: TRBJ1-4
size: few
V: TRBV28
D: .
DNA: TGTGCCACCCTGACGGGGGGTGCTAATGAAAAACTGTTTTTT
CDR3: CATLTGGANEKLFF

J: TRBJ2-7
size: .
V: TRBV4-2
D: .
DNA: TGTGCCAGCAGCCCGACAGCCCAAGGCGAGCAGTACTTC
CDR3: CASSPTAQGEQYF

J: TRBJ2-5
size: once
V: TRBV27
D: TRBD1
DNA: TGTGCCAGCAGTACTCGACAGGGGAGGAACTTACAAGAGACCCAGTACTTC
CDR3: CASSTRQGRNLQETQYF

J: TRBJ2-2
size: few
V: TRBV15
D: TRBD1
DNA: TGTGCCACCAGCAGTGGACAGGGGGCGAGAACCGGGGAGCTGTTTTTT
CDR3: CATSSGQGARTGELFF

J: TRBJ1-6
size: .
V: TRBV11-2
D: .
DNA: TGTGCCAGCAGCCCGACAGTAGGGGCTTCACCCCTCCACTTT
CDR3: CASSPTVGASPLHF

J: TRBJ2-7
size: .
V: TRBV20-1
D: TRBD2
DNA: TGCAGTGCTAGAGAACCAGCGGGAGTCAACGAGCAGTACTTC
CDR3: CSAREPAGVNEQYF

J: TRBJ2-1
size: few
V: TRBV7-9
D: TRBD1
DNA: TGTGCCAGCAGACCTACTCCGGGACAGAGACTTCTCAATGAGCAGTTCTTC
CDR3: CASRPTPGQRLLNEQFF

J: TRBJ2-5
size: few
V: TRBV28
D: .
DNA: TGTGCCAGCAGTTTATGGGCAGGGGGGAGCCAAGAGACCCAGTACTTC
CDR3: CASSLWAGGSQETQYF

J: TRBJ2-7
size: few
V: TRBV10-3
D: .
DNA: TGTGCCATCAGGGGAGCGACGGGCTCCTACGAGCAGTACTTC
CDR3: CAIRGATGSYEQYF

J: TRBJ2-2
size: .
V: TRBV6-5
D: .
DNA: TGTGCCAGCAGTTCCCCACGGGGGAACGGGGAGCTGTTTTTT
CDR3: CASSSPRGNGELFF

J: TRBJ2-7
size: many
V: TRBV2
D: .
DNA: TGTGCCAGCAGGATGAGCTCCTACGAGCAGTACTTC
CDR3: CASRMSSYEQYF

J: TRBJ2-5
size: few
V: TRBV5-1
D: .
DNA: TGCGCCAGCAGGGCGGTCCCCTCGCAAGAGACCCAGTACTTC
CDR3: CASRAVPSQETQYF

J: TRBJ2-3
size: few
V: TRBV30
D: TRBD2
DNA: TGTGCCTGGAGTTCCTTTGGACTAGCGCGAGATACGCAGTATTTT
CDR3: CAWSSFGLARDTQYF

J: TRBJ1-5
size: many
V: TRBV18
D: .
DNA: TGTGCCAGCTCACTACCTAATCAGCCCCAGCATTTT
CDR3: CASSLPNQPQHF

J: TRBJ1-1
size: .
V: TRBV19
D: TRBD1
DNA: TGTGCCAGTAGTCCGACCGGGACAGGGTACACTGAAGCTTTCTTT
CDR3: CASSPTGTGYTEAFF

J: TRBJ2-7
size: many
V: TRBV12-3/TRBV12-4
D: .
DNA: TGTGCCAGCAGTTTAGGGTACGGCTCCTACGAGCAGTACTTC
CDR3: CASSLGYGSYEQYF

J: TRBJ2-7
size: many
V: TRBV7-2
D: TRBD2
DNA: TGTGCCAGCAGTTCTGGACTAGCGGAGTACGAGCAGTACTTC
CDR3: CASSSGLAEYEQYF

J: TRBJ2-3
size: many
V: TRBV11-2
D: .
DNA: TGTGCCAGCAGCTTAATAGCGACTAGCACAGATACGCAGTATTTT
CDR3: CASSLIATSTDTQYF

J: TRBJ2-1
size: many
V: TRBV11-3
D: .
DNA: TGTGCCAGCTTGGGACTGTCTAACAATGAGCAGTTCTTC
CDR3: CASLGLSNNEQFF

J: TRBJ1-1
size: many
V: TRBV2
D: .
DNA: TGTGCCAGCAGTGACGCCCCGGGGGCTTTCTTT
CDR3: CASSDAPGAFF

J: TRBJ2-3
size: many
V: TRBV6-1
D: TRBD2
DNA: TGTGCCAGCCTCCGGGAGGGTGAGCCCACAGATACGCAGTATTTT
CDR3: CASLREGEPTDTQYF

J: TRBJ2-6
size: .
V: TRBV6-1
D: .
DNA: TGTGCCAGCAGTGACCGGGGGACCCGGGCCAACGTCCTGACTTTC
CDR3: CASSDRGTRANVLTF

J: TRBJ2-1
size: .
V: TRBV6-5
D: TRBD2
DNA: TGTGCCAGCAGTTACCTGGTAGCGGGAGACAATGAGCAGTTCTTC
CDR3: CASSYLVAGDNEQFF

J: TRBJ2-2
size: .
V: TRBV12-3/TRBV12-4
D: .
DNA: TGTGCCAGCAGCCCTATTATAAGGGGAGGCACCGGGGAGCTGTTTTTT
CDR3: CASSPIIRGGTGELFF

J: TRBJ2-7
size: .
V: TRBV9
D: .
DNA: TGTGCCAGCAGCGTTGCGGAGGGGGGGATCTACGAGCAGTACTTC
CDR3: CASSVAEGGIYEQYF

J: TRBJ2-3
size: few
V: TRBV6-1
D: TRBD1
DNA: TGTGCCAGCAGCCAGGGGGCGGGGAGCACAGATACGCAGTATTTT
CDR3: CASSQGAGSTDTQYF

J: TRBJ2-2
size: few
V: TRBV4-1
D: .
DNA: TGCGCCAGCAGCCAAGAAACAGGCAAGAACACCGGGGAGCTGTTTTTT
CDR3: CASSQETGKNTGELFF

J: TRBJ2-2
size: many
V: TRBV19
D: .
DNA: TGTGCCAGTATCTCCCTAGGGCAGGGCGAGGTATACACCGGGGAGCTGTTTTTT
CDR3: CASISLGQGEVYTGELFF

J: TRBJ2-7
size: few
V: TRBV13
D: TRBD1
DNA: TGTGCCAGCAGCACCCAGGGGGCCCTCAATGTCGAGCAGTACTTC
CDR3: CASSTQGALNVEQYF

J: TRBJ1-5
size: many
V: TRBV20-1
D: .
DNA: TGCAGTGGGACGGAGGGGCCCAATCAGCCCCAGCATTTT
CDR3: CSGTEGPNQPQHF

J: TRBJ2-5
size: many
V: TRBV5-5
D: .
DNA: TGTGCCAGCAGCTTGTCCTGGACGGCTAAGCGTGGGGAGACCCAGTACTTC
CDR3: CASSLSWTAKRGETQYF

J: TRBJ2-2
size: many
V: TRBV24-1
D: .
DNA: TGTGCCACCAGTGATGCCCCTGGAGGTGCCGGGGAGCTGTTTTTT
CDR3: CATSDAPGGAGELFF

J: TRBJ2-5
size: many
V: TRBV20-1
D: TRBD1
DNA: TGCAGTGCTGCTGCCCGGACAGGGCCGCAAGAGACCCAGTACTTC
CDR3: CSAAARTGPQETQYF

J: TRBJ2-7
size: many
V: TRBV28
D: .
DNA: TGTGCCAGCAGTTTAGTAGAGGGGACCCCTCATCCCTACGAGCAGTACTTC
CDR3: CASSLVEGTPHPYEQYF

J: TRBJ1-1
size: few
V: TRBV10-3
D: TRBD1
DNA: TGTGCCATCATCGGGACAGATGGAGGTGAAGCTTTCTTT
CDR3: CAIIGTDGGEAFF

J: TRBJ2-1
size: many
V: TRBV30
D: .
DNA: TGTGCCTGGAGTGTGGGTGAGCAGTTCTTC
CDR3: CAWSVGEQFF

J: TRBJ1-2
size: many
V: TRBV6-1
D: .
DNA: TGTGCCAGCAGTATCAGTCTTACCGGTACCAACTATGGCTACACCTTC
CDR3: CASSISLTGTNYGYTF

J: TRBJ1-3
size: .
V: TRBV2
D: .
DNA: TGTGCCATCATCTTGACAGGCCTAAGCTCTGGAAACACCATATATTTT
CDR3: CAIILTGLSSGNTIYF

J: TRBJ1-5
size: many
V: TRBV12-3/TRBV12-4
D: .
DNA: TGTGCCAGCAGTACCCGGGACAATGTGGGCAATCAGCCCCAGCATTTT
CDR3: CASSTRDNVGNQPQHF

J: TRBJ2-3
size: .
V: TRBV4-3
D: .
DNA: TGCGCCAGCAGCCAAGATTTGCGAGGGGCAGATACGCAGTATTTT
CDR3: CASSQDLRGADTQYF

J: TRBJ1-5
size: many
V: TRBV6-2/TRBV6-3
D: .
DNA: TGTGCCAGCAGTTACTCGCAAGGGTTTGGGAGCAATCAGCCCCAGCATTTT
CDR3: CASSYSQGFGSNQPQHF

J: TRBJ1-5
size: many
V: TRBV2
D: .
DNA: TGTGCCAGCAGTGAAGCGCTTGGGCCCCAGCATTTT
CDR3: CASSEALGPQHF

J: TRBJ1-3
size: many
V: TRBV2
D: .
DNA: TGTGCCAGCATCCAAGACAGCTCTGGAAACACCATATATTTT
CDR3: CASIQDSSGNTIYF

J: TRBJ2-3
size: .
V: TRBV7-9
D: .
DNA: TGTGCCAGCAGCTTAGAGGGCCAAAGCACAGATACGCAGTATTTT
CDR3: CASSLEGQSTDTQYF

J: TRBJ2-1
size: many
V: TRBV6-1
D: .
DNA: TGTGCCAGCACCTCCCTTTCGAATGAGCAGTTCTTC
CDR3: CASTSLSNEQFF

J: TRBJ2-7
size: many
V: TRBV28
D: .
DNA: TGTGCCAGCAGTTTATTCACAGTCGACGAGCAGTACTTC
CDR3: CASSLFTVDEQYF

J: TRBJ1-5
size: .
V: TRBV28
D: .
DNA: TGTGCCAGCAGTTCCGCCACTCAGCCCCAGCATTTT
CDR3: CASSSATQPQHF

J: TRBJ1-5
size: many
V: TRBV12-3/TRBV12-4
D: TRBD1
DNA: TGTGCCAGCAGCACAGGGGAACGTCAGCCCCAGCATTTT
CDR3: CASSTGERQPQHF

J: TRBJ2-7
size: many
V: TRBV18
D: .
DNA: TGTGCCAGCTCATCGGAACCAGGGGACGGCGAGCAGTACTTC
CDR3: CASSSEPGDGEQYF

J: TRBJ2-1
size: many
V: TRBV27
D: .
DNA: TGTGCCAGCAGTGAACGGCTAGCAGACTACAATGAGCAGTTCTTC
CDR3: CASSERLADYNEQFF